This T cell receptor beta chain was identified during a study of CD8+ T cells in alopecia areata. Across the whole study: Tofacitinib administration to treated patients was oral, at 5 to 10 mg twice daily.

Trimming removed 0 bases at V and 3 bases at J, with 9 bases between. Looked up from germline, CDR1 is SGHRS and CDR2 is YFSETQ. The CDR3 length is 15 residues. RNA extraction and reverse transcription yielded cDNA as sequencing template. Some clones are missing from TCRdb's copy, which holds only in-frame ones; the method was immunoSEQ multiplex PCR. The table records over 85,000 clones, more than 55% of them present only once. Treatment reported: oral pan-JAK inhibitor, 5-10 mg twice daily. The sample here was CD8+ T cells sorted from blood, taken at week 4, from a patient treated with tofacitinib. This chain joins TRBV5-1 and TRBJ2-2; D gene ambiguous. This sequence was found in a human donor with alopecia areata. The CDR3, as DNA: TGCGCCAGCAGCTTGGATTCCGGAGACACCGGGGAGCTGTTTTTT. Translated: CASSLDSGDTGELFF.